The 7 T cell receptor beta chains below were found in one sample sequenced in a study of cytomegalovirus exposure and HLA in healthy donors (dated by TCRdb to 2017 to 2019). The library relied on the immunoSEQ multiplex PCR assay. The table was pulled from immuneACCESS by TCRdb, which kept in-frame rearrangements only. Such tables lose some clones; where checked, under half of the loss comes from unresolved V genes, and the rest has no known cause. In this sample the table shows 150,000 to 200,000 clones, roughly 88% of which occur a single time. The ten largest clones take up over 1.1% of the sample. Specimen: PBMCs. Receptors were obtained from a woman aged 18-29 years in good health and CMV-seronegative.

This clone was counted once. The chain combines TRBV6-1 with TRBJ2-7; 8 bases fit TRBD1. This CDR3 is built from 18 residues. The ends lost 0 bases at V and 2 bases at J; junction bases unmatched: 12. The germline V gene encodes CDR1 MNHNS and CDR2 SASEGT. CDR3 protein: CASSEAATIGTGAYEQYF. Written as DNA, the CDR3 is TGTGCCAGCAGTGAAGCGGCGACTATTGGGACAGGAGCCTACGAGCAGTACTTC.

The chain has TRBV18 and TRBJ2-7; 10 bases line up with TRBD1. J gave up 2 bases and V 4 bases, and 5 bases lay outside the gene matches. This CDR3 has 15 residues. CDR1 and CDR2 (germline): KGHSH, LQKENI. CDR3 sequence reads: CASSRDRGNTYEQYF. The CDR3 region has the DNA TGTGCCAGCTCACGGGACAGGGGAAATACCTACGAGCAGTACTTC.

CDR3 nucleotide sequence: TGTGCCAGCACCCTTACTAGGGACAATGAGCAGTTCTTC. Amino acid sequence: CASTLTRDNEQFF. The V gene is TRBV2, the J gene TRBJ2-1; D possibly corresponds to TRBD2 (5 bases). V lost 7 bases and J 5 bases, leaving 12 bases between the germline ends. Germline CDR1 SNHLY, CDR2 FYNNEI. The CDR3 contains 13 residues.

CDR3 in DNA: TGTGCCAGCAGCCAAGGACAGGGGGGAACCTACGAGCAGTACTTC. This gives the protein CASSQGQGGTYEQYF. This rearrangement joins TRBV11-3 to TRBJ2-7; 10 bases align to TRBD1. CDR3 length equals 15 residues. V gave up 5 bases and J gave up 2 bases; unmatched junction bases: 6. Germline CDR1 SGHNT, CDR2 YENEEA.

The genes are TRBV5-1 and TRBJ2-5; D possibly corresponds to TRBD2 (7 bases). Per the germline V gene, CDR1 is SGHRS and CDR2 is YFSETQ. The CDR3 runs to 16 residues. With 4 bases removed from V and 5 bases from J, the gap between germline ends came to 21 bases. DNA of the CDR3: TGCGCCAGCAGCCCCGGGTATGGGGGGGCAGGGGAGACCCAGTACTTC. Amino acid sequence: CASSPGYGGAGETQYF.

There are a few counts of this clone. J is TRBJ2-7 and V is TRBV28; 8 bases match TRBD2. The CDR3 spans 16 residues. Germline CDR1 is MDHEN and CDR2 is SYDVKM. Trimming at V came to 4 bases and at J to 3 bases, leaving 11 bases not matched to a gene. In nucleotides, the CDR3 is TGTGCCAGCAGTTATGGCAGCGGGAGTGTAATCTACGAGCAGTACTTC. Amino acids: CASSYGSGSVIYEQYF.

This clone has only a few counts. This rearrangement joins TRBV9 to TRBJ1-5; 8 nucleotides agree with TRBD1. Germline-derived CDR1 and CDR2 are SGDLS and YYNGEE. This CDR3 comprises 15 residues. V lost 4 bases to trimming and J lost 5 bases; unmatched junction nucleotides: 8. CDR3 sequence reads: CASSSGDRTYQPQHF. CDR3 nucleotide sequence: TGTGCCAGCAGCTCAGGGGACAGGACTTATCAGCCCCAGCATTTT.